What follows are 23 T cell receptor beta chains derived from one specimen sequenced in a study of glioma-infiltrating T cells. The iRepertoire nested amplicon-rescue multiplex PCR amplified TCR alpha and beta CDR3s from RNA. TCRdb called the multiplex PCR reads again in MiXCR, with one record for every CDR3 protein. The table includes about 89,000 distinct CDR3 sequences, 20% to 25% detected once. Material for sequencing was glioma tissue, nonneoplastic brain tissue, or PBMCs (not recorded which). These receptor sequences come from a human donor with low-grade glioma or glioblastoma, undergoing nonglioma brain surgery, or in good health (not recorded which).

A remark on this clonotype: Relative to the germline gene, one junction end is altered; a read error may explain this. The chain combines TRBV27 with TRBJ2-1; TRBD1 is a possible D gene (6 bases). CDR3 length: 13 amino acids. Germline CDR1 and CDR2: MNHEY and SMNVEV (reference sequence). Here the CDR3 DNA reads TGTGCCAGCAATAAACTCCAGGGGAATGATCAGTTCTTC. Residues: CASNKLQGNDQFF.

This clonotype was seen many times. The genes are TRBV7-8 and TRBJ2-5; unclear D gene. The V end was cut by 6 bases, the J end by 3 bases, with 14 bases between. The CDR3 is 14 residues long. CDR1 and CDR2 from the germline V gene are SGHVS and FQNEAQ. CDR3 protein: CASRDVGRKETQYF. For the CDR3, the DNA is TGTGCCAGCAGGGACGTAGGCCGGAAAGAGACCCAGTACTTC.

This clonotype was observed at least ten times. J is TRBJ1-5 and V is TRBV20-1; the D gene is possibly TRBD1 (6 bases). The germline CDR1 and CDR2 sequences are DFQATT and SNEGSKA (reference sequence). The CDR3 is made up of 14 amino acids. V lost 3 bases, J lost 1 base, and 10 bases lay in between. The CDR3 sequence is CSASRTGSNQPQHF. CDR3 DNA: TGCAGTGCTAGTCGTACAGGGAGCAATCAGCCCCAGCATTTT.

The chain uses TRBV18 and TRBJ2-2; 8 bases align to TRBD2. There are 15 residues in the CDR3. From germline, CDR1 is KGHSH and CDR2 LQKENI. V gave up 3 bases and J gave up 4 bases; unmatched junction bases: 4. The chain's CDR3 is CASSPGLAPTGELFF. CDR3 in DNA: TGTGCCAGCTCACCTGGACTAGCCCCCACCGGGGAGCTGTTTTTT.

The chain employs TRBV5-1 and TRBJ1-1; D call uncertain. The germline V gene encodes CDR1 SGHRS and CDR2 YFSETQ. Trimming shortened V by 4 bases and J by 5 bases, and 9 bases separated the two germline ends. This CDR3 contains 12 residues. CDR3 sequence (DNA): TGCGCCAGCAGCCTACATGGAACTGAAGCTTTCTTT. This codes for CASSLHGTEAFF.

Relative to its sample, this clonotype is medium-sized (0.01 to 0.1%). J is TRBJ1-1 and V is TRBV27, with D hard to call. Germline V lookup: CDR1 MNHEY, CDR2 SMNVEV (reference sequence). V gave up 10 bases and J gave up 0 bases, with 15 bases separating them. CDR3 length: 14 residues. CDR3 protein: CATRTFGVNTEAFF. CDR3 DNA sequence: TGTGCCACCCGCACCTTTGGGGTGAACACTGAAGCTTTCTTT.

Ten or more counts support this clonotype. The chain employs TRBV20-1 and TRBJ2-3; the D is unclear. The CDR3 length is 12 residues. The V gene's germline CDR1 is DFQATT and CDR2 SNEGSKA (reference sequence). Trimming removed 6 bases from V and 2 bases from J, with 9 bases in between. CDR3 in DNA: TGCAGTGCGGCTAAGGTCACAGATACGCAGTATTTT. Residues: CSAAKVTDTQYF.

The CDR3 region is CASSPSPGETQYF. The CDR3 region has the DNA TGTGCCAGCAGCCCGTCGCCCGGGGAGACCCAGTACTTC. The chain recombines TRBV7-9 with TRBJ2-5; D uncertain. Germline values: CDR1 SEHNR, CDR2 FQNEAQ (reference sequence). Trimming took off 5 bases at V and 5 bases at J, with 12 bases between the two ends. CDR3 length: 13 residues.

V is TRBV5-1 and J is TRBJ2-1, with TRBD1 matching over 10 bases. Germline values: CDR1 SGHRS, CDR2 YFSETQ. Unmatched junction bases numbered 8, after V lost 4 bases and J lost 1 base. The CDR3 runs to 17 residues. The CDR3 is CASSAQTGGKSYNEQFF. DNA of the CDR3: TGCGCCAGCAGCGCGCAGACAGGGGGCAAATCCTACAATGAGCAGTTCTTC.

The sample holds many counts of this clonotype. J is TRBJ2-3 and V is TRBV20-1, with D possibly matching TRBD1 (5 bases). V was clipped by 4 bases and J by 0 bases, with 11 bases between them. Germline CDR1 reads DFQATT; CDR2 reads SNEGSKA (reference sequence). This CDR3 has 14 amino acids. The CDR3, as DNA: TGCAGTGCTAAGACAGCTTCCAGCACAGATACGCAGTATTTT. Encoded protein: CSAKTASSTDTQYF.

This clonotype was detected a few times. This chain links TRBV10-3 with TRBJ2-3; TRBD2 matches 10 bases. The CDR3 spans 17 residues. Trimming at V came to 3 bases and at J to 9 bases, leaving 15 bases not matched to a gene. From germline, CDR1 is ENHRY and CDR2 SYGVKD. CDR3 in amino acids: CAISDYSGGGPAATQYF. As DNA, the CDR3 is TGTGCCATCAGTGATTACAGCGGGGGGGGTCCCGCAGCCACGCAGTATTTT.

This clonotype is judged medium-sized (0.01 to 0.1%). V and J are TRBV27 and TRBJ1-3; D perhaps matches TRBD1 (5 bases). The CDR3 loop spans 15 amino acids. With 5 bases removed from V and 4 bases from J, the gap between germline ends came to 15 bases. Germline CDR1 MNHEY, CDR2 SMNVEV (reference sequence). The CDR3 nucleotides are TGTGCCAGCAGTCCAAGGGGCGGAAGGGGAAACACCATATATTTT. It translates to CASSPRGGRGNTIYF.

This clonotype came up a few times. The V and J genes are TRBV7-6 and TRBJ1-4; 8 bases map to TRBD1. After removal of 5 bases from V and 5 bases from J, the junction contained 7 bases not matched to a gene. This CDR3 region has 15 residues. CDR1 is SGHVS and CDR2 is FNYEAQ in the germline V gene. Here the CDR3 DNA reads TGTGCCAGCAGCGGTAGGACAGGGAGAAATGAAAAACTGTTTTTT. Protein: CASSGRTGRNEKLFF.

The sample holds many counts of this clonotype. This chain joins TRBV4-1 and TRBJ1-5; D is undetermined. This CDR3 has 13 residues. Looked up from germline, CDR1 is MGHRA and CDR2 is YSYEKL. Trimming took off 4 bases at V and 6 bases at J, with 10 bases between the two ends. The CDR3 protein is CASSRLPGQPQHF. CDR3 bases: TGCGCCAGCAGCCGACTGCCCGGTCAGCCCCAGCATTTT.

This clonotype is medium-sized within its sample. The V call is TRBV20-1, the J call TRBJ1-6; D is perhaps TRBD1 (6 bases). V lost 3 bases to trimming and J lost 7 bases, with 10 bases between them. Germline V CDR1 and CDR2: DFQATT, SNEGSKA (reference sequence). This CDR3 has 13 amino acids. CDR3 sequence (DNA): TGCAGTGCTAGCTGGGACACAAATTCACCCCTCCACTTT. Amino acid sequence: CSASWDTNSPLHF.

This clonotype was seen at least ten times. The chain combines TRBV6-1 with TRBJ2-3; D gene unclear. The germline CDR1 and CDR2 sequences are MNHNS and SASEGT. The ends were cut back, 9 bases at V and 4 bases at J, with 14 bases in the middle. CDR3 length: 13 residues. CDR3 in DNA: TGTGCCAGTCCTTCGGGTAGCTCAGATACGCAGTATTTT. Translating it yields CASPSGSSDTQYF.

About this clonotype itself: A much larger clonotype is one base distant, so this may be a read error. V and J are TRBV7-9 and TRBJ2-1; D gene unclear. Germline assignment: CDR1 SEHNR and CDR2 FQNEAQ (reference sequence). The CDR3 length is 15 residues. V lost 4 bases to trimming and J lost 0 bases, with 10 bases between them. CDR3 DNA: TGTGCCAGCAGCTCCCACCTGAGCTCCTACAATGAGCAGTTCTTC. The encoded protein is CASSSHLSSYNEQFF.

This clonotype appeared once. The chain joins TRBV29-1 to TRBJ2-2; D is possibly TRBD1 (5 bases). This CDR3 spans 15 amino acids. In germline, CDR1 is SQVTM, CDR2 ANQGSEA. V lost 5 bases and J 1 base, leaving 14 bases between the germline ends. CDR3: CSVSDSQGNTGELFF. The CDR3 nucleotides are TGCAGCGTTTCTGACAGTCAAGGGAACACCGGGGAGCTGTTTTTT.

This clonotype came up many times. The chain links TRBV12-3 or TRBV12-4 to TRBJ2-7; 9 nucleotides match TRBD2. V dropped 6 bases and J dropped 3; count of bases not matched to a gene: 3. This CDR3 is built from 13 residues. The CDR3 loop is CASSLRGGYEQYF. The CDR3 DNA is TGTGCCAGCAGCTTGCGGGGGGGCTACGAGCAGTACTTC.

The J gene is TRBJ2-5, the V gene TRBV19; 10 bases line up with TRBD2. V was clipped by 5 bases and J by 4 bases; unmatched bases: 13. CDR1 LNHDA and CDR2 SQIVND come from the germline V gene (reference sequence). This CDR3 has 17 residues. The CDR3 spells CASSGPTERGGGETQYF. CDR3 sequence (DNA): TGTGCCAGTAGTGGCCCCACGGAGCGGGGGGGAGGAGAGACCCAGTACTTC.

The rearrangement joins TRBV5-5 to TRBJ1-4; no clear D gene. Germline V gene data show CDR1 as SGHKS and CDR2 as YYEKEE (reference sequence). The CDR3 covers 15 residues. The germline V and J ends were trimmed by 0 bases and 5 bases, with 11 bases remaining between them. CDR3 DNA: TGTGCCAGCAGCTTGGAAGGCAGAGAGAATGAAAAACTGTTTTTT. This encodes CASSLEGRENEKLFF.

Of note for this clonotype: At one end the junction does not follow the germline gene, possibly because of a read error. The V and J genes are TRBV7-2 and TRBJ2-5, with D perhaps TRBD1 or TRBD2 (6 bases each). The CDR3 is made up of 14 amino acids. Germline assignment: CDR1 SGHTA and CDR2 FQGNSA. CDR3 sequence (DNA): TGTGCCGGCAGCTACCAGACTAGAGGGGGGACCCAGTACTTC. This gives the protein CAGSYQTRGGTQYF.

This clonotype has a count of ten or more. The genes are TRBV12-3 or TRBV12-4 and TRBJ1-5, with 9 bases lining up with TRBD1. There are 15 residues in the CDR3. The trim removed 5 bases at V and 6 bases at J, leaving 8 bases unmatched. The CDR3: CASSGTGRRIQPQHF. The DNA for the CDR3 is TGTGCCAGCAGTGGGACAGGGAGGAGGATTCAGCCCCAGCATTTT.